This T cell receptor (beta chain) was sequenced in a study of cytotoxic CD8 clonotypes in ibrutinib-treated CLL. Overall study context: Around 25 partial and 2 complete responses; at median approximately 68 months, roughly 15 remitted, approximately 12 progressed. Response samples were drawn at a median of approximately 11 months of treatment, range 6 to 36.

This clone was detected only a few times. TCRdb's copy holds only in-frame clones and misses some; the assay was immunoSEQ multiplex PCR. The repertoire holds just over 65,000 clones, with approximately 71% as singletons. The CDR3 is 15 residues long. Germline trimming cut 2 bases from V and 1 base from J; bases unmatched to any gene: 1. CDR1 is SEHNR and CDR2 is FQNEAQ in the germline V gene (reference sequence). This sequence was found in a human donor with chronic lymphocytic leukemia. This specimen consisted of PBMCs, obtained after 12 months of ibrutinib treatment. This chain uses TRBV7-9 with TRBJ2-1; TRBD2 matches at 8 bases. The CDR3 spells CASSLSGGSYNEQFF. The CDR3 nucleotides are TGTGCCAGCAGCTTATCGGGGGGGTCCTACAATGAGCAGTTCTTC.